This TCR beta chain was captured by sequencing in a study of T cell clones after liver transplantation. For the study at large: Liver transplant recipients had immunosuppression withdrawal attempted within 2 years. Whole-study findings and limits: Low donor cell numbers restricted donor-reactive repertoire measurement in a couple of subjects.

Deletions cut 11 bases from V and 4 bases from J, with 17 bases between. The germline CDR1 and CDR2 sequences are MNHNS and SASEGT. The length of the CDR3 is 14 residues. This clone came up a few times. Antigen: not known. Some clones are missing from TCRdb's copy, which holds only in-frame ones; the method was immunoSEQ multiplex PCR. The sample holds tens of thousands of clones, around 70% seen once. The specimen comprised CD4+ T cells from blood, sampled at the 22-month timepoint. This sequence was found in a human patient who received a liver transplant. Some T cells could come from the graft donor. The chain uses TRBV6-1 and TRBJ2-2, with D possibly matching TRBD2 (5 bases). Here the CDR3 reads CAATGIYLTGELFF. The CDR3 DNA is TGTGCCGCCACGGGGATTTACCTCACCGGGGAGCTGTTTTTT.